This TCR beta chain came from a study of shared clonotypes between healthy human individuals. Study-level findings and limits: Non-shared clonotypes were found to have lower generation probabilities than the clonotypes that were shared by all four of the sorted-subset donors.

CDR1 is SGHTA and CDR2 is FQGNSA in the germline V gene. V was trimmed by 2 bases and J by 4 bases, leaving 17 bases between them. The CDR3 runs to 16 residues. Libraries were prepared by immunoSEQ multiplex PCR; TCRdb keeps only in-frame clonotypes and omits some of them. The table records 900,000 to 1,200,000 clones, approximately 80% of them present only once. Note on this clone: No antigen is known for it.

The sample taken for sequencing was memory CD4+ T cells from PBMCs. Subset: CD45RA-negative fraction. This chain links TRBV7-2 with TRBJ1-2, with D uncertain. The clonotype was recovered from a man aged 18 to 30 in good health. Some clones in this sample may be carry-over from other donors' samples. DNA for the CDR3: TGTGCCAGCAGCTTACCGTGGGCACCCCGCACCTATGGCTACACCTTC. Translation: CASSLPWAPRTYGYTF.